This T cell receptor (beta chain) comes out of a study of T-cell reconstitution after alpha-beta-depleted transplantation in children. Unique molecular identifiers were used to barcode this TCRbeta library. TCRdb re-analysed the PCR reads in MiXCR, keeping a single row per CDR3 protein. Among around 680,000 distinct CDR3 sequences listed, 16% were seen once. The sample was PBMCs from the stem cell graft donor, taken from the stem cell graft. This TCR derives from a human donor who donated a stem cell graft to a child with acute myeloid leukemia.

The CDR3 sequence is CASSVQGAGETQYF. The CDR3 coding sequence is TGTGCCAGCAGCGTACAGGGGGCGGGAGAGACCCAGTACTTC. The gene calls are TRBV9 and TRBJ2-5, with TRBD1 matching 8 bases. The CDR3 has 14 residues. V shed 1 base, J shed 4 bases, and the junction held 3 bases outside the gene matches. Germline V gene lookup returns CDR1 SGDLS and CDR2 YYNGEE.